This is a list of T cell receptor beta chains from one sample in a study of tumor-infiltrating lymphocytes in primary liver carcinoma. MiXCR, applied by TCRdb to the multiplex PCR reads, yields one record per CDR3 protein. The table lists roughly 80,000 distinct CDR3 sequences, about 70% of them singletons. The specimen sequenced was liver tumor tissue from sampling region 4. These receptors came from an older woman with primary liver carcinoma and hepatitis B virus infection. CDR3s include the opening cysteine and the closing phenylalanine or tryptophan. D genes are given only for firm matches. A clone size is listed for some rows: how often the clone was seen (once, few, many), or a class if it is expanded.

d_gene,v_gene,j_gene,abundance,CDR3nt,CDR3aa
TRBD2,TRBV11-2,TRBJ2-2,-,TGTACCAGCAGCCCCGAGCTCGGGACTAGCGGAATGGGGACCGGGGAGCTGTTTTTT,CTSSPELGTSGMGTGELFF
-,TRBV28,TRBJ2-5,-,TGTGCCAGCAGCCGCCCTCAGAGGAGACGGACCCAGTACTTC,CASSRPQRRRTQYF
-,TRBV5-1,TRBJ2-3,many,TGCGCCAGCAGCTTGGTGGTTGGTAGCACAGATACGCAGTATTTT,CASSLVVGSTDTQYF
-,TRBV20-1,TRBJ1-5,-,TGCAGTACTAGGGACCCCTGGGGGAGCAATCAGCCCCAGCATTTT,CSTRDPWGSNQPQHF
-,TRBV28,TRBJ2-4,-,TGTGCCAGCAGTTTATTCGCGACCAAAAACATTCAGTACTTC,CASSLFATKNIQYF
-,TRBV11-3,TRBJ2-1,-,TGTACCAGCAGCAGAATAACCTTTGGGCAGTTCTTC,CTSSRITFGQFF
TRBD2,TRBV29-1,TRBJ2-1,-,TGCAGCGTTGATCGGGGGGATGACCAGTTCTTC,CSVDRGDDQFF
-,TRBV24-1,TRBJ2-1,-,TGTGCCACCAGTGATTCTCATAGTATCAATGAGCAGTTCTTC,CATSDSHSINEQFF
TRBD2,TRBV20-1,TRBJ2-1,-,TGCAGTGCCCTACATAGCGGGAGTATCTATGAGCAGTTCTTC,CSALHSGSIYEQFF
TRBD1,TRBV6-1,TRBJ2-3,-,TGTGCCAGCAGTCCCCCTGAGAGGACAGGGCGACGGGATACGCAGTATTTT,CASSPPERTGRRDTQYF
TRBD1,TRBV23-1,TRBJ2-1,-,TGCGCCAGCAGTCATTTCAGACAGGGTCTAACCTACAATGAGCAGTTCTTC,CASSHFRQGLTYNEQFF
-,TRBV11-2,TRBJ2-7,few,TGTGCCAATAGTCCCCCTTCAGGGGCTAGCGAGCAGTACTTC,CANSPPSGASEQYF
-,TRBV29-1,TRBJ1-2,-,TGCAGCGTTGGAAACCGGACCATCCTAAACTATGACTACACCTTC,CSVGNRTILNYDYTF
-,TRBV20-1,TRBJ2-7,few,TGCAGTGCTAGAGGAATAACTAACCAACTCTCCGAGCAGTACTTC,CSARGITNQLSEQYF
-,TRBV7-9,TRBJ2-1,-,TGTGCCAGCAGCTTAGCGACTAGTACGTGGGGCAATGAGCAGTTCTTC,CASSLATSTWGNEQFF
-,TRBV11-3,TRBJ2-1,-,TGTGCCAGCATCGTAGGCGTCTCGAACAATGAGCAGTTCTTC,CASIVGVSNNEQFF
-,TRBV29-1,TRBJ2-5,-,TGTAGCGTTGAGGGAGGAGCCCAAGTGACCCAGTACTTC,CSVEGGAQVTQYF
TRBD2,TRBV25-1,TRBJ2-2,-,TGTGCCAGCTCCATGACTAGCGACTACCTCACCGGGGAGCTGTTTTTT,CASSMTSDYLTGELFF
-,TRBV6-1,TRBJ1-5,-,TGTGCCAGCGGTGAACGTCCGGGGGTAAGCAATCAGTCCCAGCATTTT,CASGERPGVSNQSQHF
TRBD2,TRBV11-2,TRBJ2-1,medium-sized,TGTGCCAGCAGCTCCATAGCGGGGACGCATGAGCAGTTCTTC,CASSSIAGTHEQFF
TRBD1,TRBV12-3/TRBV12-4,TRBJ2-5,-,TGTGTCAGCAGTGCCACAGGGGGCGCGGAGATCCAGTACTTC,CVSSATGGAEIQYF
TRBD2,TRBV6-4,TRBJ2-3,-,TGTGCCAGCAGTGACGTAGCGGGAGAGTCCAGAGACACGCAGTATTTT,CASSDVAGESRDTQYF
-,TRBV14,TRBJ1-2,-,TGTGTCAGCAGCCTTTCCGGGACGCTGACCCATGGCTACACCTTC,CVSSLSGTLTHGYTF
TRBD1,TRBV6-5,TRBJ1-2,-,TGTGCCAGCACTTACAGGACAGGGGGTTTGGCCCACACCTTC,CASTYRTGGLAHTF
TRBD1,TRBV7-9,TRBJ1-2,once,TGTGCCAGCAGCTTATCCGCGACAGGGGAGGATGGCTGCGCCTTC,CASSLSATGEDGCAF
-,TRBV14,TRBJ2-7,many,TGTGCCAGCAGCCAAGTCGGGGGACAGAGAACCTACGAGCAGTACTTC,CASSQVGGQRTYEQYF
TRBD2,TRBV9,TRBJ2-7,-,TGTGCCGGCAGCGTAGCCCCCTCAACTAGCGGTACTCCCTACGAGCAATACTTC,CAGSVAPSTSGTPYEQYF
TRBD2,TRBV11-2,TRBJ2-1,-,TGTGCCAGCAGCAGGAGGCTAGCGGGAGGGCTGGAGGATGAACAGTTCTTC,CASSRRLAGGLEDEQFF